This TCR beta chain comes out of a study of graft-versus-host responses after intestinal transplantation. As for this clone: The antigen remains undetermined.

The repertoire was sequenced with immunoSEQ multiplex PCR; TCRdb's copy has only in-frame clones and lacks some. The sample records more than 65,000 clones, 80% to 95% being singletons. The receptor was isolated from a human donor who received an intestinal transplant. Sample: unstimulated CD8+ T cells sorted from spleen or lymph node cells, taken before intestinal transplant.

The CDR3 DNA reads TGTGCCAGCAGCTCGGTGGACAGTCCCTACGAGCAGTACTTC. This translates into CASSSVDSPYEQYF. The chain couples TRBV7-9 to TRBJ2-7; D may be TRBD1 (6 bases). This CDR3 is 14 amino acids long. Trimming took off 4 bases at V and 2 bases at J, with 12 bases between the two ends. The germline CDR1 and CDR2 sequences are SEHNR and FQNEAQ (reference sequence).